This TCR beta chain appears in the sequencing data of a study of T cell changes during pregnancy in multiple sclerosis. CDR3 length equals 15 residues. The V and J ends lost 10 bases and 8 bases respectively, with 21 bases between them. Germline V CDR1 and CDR2: LNHDA, SQIVND (reference sequence). Clones were read by immunoSEQ multiplex PCR, and TCRdb kept only the in-frame ones, dropping some. The profile covers 30,000 to 45,000 clones, with under 95% appearing a single time and about an eighth taken by the ten largest. The TCR originated in a female donor with multiple sclerosis, enrolled in a pregnancy study. The sample consisted of CD8+ T cells from peripheral blood mononuclear cells, taken in the first trimester of pregnancy. This rearrangement joins TRBV19 to TRBJ1-6; D gene unclear. CDR3 in DNA: TGTGCCACCCGACCTCACGACGGAGCCTATTCACCCCTCCACTTT. Translating it yields CATRPHDGAYSPLHF.